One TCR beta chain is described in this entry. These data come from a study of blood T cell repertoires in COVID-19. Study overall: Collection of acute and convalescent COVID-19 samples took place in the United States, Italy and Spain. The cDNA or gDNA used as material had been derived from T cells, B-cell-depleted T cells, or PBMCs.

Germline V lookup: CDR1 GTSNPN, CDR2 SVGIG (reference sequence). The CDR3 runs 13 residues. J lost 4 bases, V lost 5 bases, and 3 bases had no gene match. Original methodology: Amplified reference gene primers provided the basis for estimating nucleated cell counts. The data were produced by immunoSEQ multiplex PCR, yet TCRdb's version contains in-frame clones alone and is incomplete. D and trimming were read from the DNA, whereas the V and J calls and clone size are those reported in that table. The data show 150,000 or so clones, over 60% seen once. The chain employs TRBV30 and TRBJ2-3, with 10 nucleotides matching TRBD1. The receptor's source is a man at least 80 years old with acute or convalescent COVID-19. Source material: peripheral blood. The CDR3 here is CAWGTGAPDTQYF. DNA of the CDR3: TGTGCCTGGGGGACAGGGGCCCCAGATACGCAGTATTTT.